The rows below give T cell receptor beta chains drawn from one sample of a study of shared clonotypes between healthy human individuals. Data came from immunoSEQ multiplex PCR; TCRdb stores just in-frame clones and leaves some out. Of over 1.4 million clones in the sample, roughly 95% are singletons; the top ten hold over 1%. The source material was naive CD4+ T cells sorted from blood. The source of these receptors is a young man in good health. CDR3s leave out the opening cysteine and the closing phenylalanine or tryptophan. Where a row states a size, it is once, few, many or the class of an expanded clone; other rows omit it.

abundance: NA
v_gene: TRBV2
CDR3aa: ASSWDRGVEKLF

abundance: once
v_gene: TRBV9
CDR3aa: ASSVVNNAGYNEQF

abundance: NA
v_gene: TRBV7-9
CDR3aa: ASSLSTGELF

abundance: NA
v_gene: TRBV5-1
CDR3aa: ASSLAGTSGTDTQY

abundance: NA
v_gene: TRBV7-7
CDR3aa: ASSLGANTGELF

abundance: NA
v_gene: TRBV11-2
CDR3aa: ASRQTGSGTGELF

abundance: NA
v_gene: TRBV5-6
CDR3aa: ASSPRDTYSYEQY

abundance: NA
v_gene: TRBV5-4
CDR3aa: ASSLRLAGGTDTQY

abundance: NA
v_gene: TRBV5-4
CDR3aa: ASSFVQGAHYGYT

abundance: NA
v_gene: TRBV6-1
CDR3aa: ASSEKQGGSNQPQH

abundance: NA
v_gene: TRBV2
CDR3aa: ASIGTRTDQETQY

abundance: NA
v_gene: TRBV18
CDR3aa: ASSRDRSSEQY

abundance: NA
v_gene: TRBV6-1
CDR3aa: ASSARLAMETQY

abundance: NA
v_gene: TRBV10-3
CDR3aa: AINGAGEAYGYT

abundance: NA
v_gene: TRBV6-5
CDR3aa: ASSFGASIPYEQY

abundance: NA
v_gene: TRBV14
CDR3aa: ASSYLRSHGYT

abundance: once
v_gene: TRBV20-1
CDR3aa: SARHYNEQF

abundance: NA
v_gene: TRBV5-1
CDR3aa: ASSLQGVIDNEQF

abundance: NA
v_gene: TRBV13
CDR3aa: ASSIYREIAFSEAF

abundance: NA
v_gene: TRBV4-1
CDR3aa: ASSLWGGMSYEQY

abundance: NA
v_gene: TRBV7-9
CDR3aa: ASSNIGLANEQF

abundance: NA
v_gene: TRBV2
CDR3aa: ASTRSILGDREDVAF

abundance: NA
v_gene: TRBV29-1
CDR3aa: SVVTSGSSGRYNEQF

abundance: once
v_gene: TRBV28
CDR3aa: ATGPRVRGLTQY

abundance: NA
v_gene: TRBV7-2
CDR3aa: ASSFLGTGTDTQY

abundance: NA
v_gene: TRBV4-2
CDR3aa: ASSLDRWRDTEAF

abundance: NA
v_gene: TRBV5-8
CDR3aa: ASSLTSGALGRGRTDTQY

abundance: NA
v_gene: TRBV15
CDR3aa: ATSRTGVQPQH

abundance: NA
v_gene: TRBV2
CDR3aa: ASSKDRVSDTQY

abundance: NA
v_gene: TRBV5-4
CDR3aa: ASSSNLAGVTDTQY

abundance: NA
v_gene: TRBV28
CDR3aa: ATNPSRSFTDTQY

abundance: NA
v_gene: TRBV5-1
CDR3aa: ASSPGLARDEQF

abundance: NA
v_gene: TRBV2
CDR3aa: ASSEDLYNEQF

abundance: NA
v_gene: TRBV27
CDR3aa: ASSWGATGELF

abundance: NA
v_gene: TRBV5-1
CDR3aa: ASSQGQGETQY

abundance: NA
v_gene: TRBV6-1
CDR3aa: ASSEQPGSSYNEQF

abundance: NA
v_gene: TRBV7-9
CDR3aa: ASSSGFRTSYGYT

abundance: NA
v_gene: TRBV5-5
CDR3aa: ASSSRDTGTDTQY

abundance: NA
v_gene: TRBV11-2
CDR3aa: ASSPRLAGYTGELF

abundance: NA
v_gene: TRBV2
CDR3aa: ACRNSGSPGGQF

abundance: NA
v_gene: TRBV19
CDR3aa: ASSIAYRAYEQY

abundance: NA
v_gene: TRBV5-1
CDR3aa: ASSLVQGDTEAF

abundance: NA
v_gene: TRBV29-1
CDR3aa: SVQLKFAEPYAF

abundance: NA
v_gene: TRBV5-6
CDR3aa: ASSLEGGTEAF

abundance: NA
v_gene: TRBV2
CDR3aa: ATSITDTQY

abundance: NA
v_gene: TRBV11-3
CDR3aa: ASSPRQGEAF

abundance: NA
v_gene: TRBV5-1
CDR3aa: ASSLGQEYNEQF

abundance: NA
v_gene: TRBV6-5
CDR3aa: ASSYRSNTGELF

abundance: NA
v_gene: TRBV7-8
CDR3aa: ASSLQSERLA

abundance: NA
v_gene: TRBV29-1
CDR3aa: STYRGPYGYT

abundance: NA
v_gene: TRBV9
CDR3aa: ASSVDLSASYEQY

abundance: once
v_gene: TRBV28
CDR3aa: ASSFLGVYGYT

abundance: NA
v_gene: TRBV11-3
CDR3aa: ASSPQTGDHEQY

abundance: NA
v_gene: TRBV19
CDR3aa: ASSTHLPLNTGELF